One sample yielded the 13 T cell receptor beta chains listed below, sequenced in a study of T cell responses to AZD1222 COVID-19 vaccine. Assay: immunoSEQ multiplex PCR; the TCRdb copy retains only in-frame clones and omits some. This table has more than 70,000 clones, 88% appearing once. The material was peripheral blood, obtained on day 0 of MenACWY control vaccination. The receptors originated from an adult in good health.

This clone was detected only a few times. The CDR3 reads CASSRGGIGYGYTF. The CDR3 nucleotides read TGTGCCAGCAGCCGGGGAGGGATAGGGTATGGCTACACCTTC. The chain uses TRBV6-5 and TRBJ1-2; D is unclear. CDR3 length: 14 amino acids. The V and J ends lost 6 bases and 5 bases respectively, with 16 bases between them. The germline V gene encodes CDR1 MNHEY and CDR2 SVGAGI.

The chain employs TRBV5-6 and TRBJ2-3; 8 nucleotides line up with TRBD2. Unmatched junction bases numbered 8, after V lost 8 bases and J lost 0 bases. Germline values: CDR1 SGHDT, CDR2 YYEEEE. CDR3 length equals 15 residues. For the CDR3, the DNA is TGTGCCAGTTCAATAGCGGGGCTGAGCACAGATACGCAGTATTTT. Translated: CASSIAGLSTDTQYF. Together with reference TRBV5-6 and TRBJ2-3, the CDR3 gives the full variable domain: DAGVTQSPTHLIKTRGQQVTLRCSPKSGHDTVSWYQQALGQGPQFIFQYYEEEERQRGNFPDRFSGHQFPNYSSELNVNALLLGDSALYLCASSIAGLSTDTQYFGPGTRLTVL.

The chain's CDR3 is CASSTPGQGLDYGYTF. The CDR3 nucleotides read TGTGCCAGCAGCACCCCGGGACAGGGTCTTGACTATGGCTACACCTTC. This sequence joins TRBV11-2 and TRBJ1-2; 9 positions agree with TRBD1. The CDR3 is made up of 16 amino acids. V dropped 5 bases and J dropped 3; count of bases not matched to a gene: 10. CDR1 is SGHAT, CDR2 FQNNGV, per germline.

V usage is TRBV28 and J usage is TRBJ1-6, with TRBD1 matching 10 bases. Trimming removed 5 bases from V and 6 bases from J; junction bases left unmatched: 7. CDR1 MDHEN and CDR2 SYDVKM come from the germline V gene. This CDR3 is 16 amino acids long. The CDR3 protein is CASSRPGQGINSPLHF. The CDR3 nucleotides read TGTGCCAGCAGTCGTCCGGGACAGGGGATTAATTCACCCCTCCACTTT.

This clone turned up a few times. This chain links TRBV9 with TRBJ1-3, with 9 bases identical to TRBD1. This CDR3 comprises 16 residues. CDR1 and CDR2 from the germline V gene are SGDLS and YYNGEE. J was trimmed by 3 bases and V by 4 bases; bases with no gene match: 8. The CDR3 nucleotides are TGTGCCAGCAGCCCCCACAGGGGGCCGGATGGAAACACCATATATTTT. Amino acids: CASSPHRGPDGNTIYF. The complete variable domain, with remaining parts taken from reference TRBV9 and TRBJ1-3, reads DSGVTQTPKHLITATGQRVTLRCSPRSGDLSVYWYQQSLDQGLQFLIQYYNGEERAKGNILERFSAQQFPDLHSELNLSSLELGDSALYFCASSPHRGPDGNTIYFGEGSWLTVV.

The gene calls are TRBV18 and TRBJ1-1; no reliable D call. Trimming removed 3 bases at V and 0 bases at J, with 11 bases between. The V gene's germline CDR1 is KGHSH and CDR2 LQKENI. This CDR3 contains 15 residues. CDR3 nucleotide sequence: TGTGCCAGCTCACCGCCGGTAGGAATGAACACTGAAGCTTTCTTT. It encodes CASSPPVGMNTEAFF.

V gene TRBV19 combines with J gene TRBJ2-2; no clear D gene. The germline gives CDR1 LNHDA, CDR2 SQIVND (reference sequence). The CDR3 is 13 amino acids. Trimming took off 1 base at V and 6 bases at J, with 6 bases between the two ends. The CDR3 DNA is TGTGCCAGTAGTATAGGGGTAGCCGGGGAGCTGTTTTTT. Protein product: CASSIGVAGELFF.

This chain connects TRBV12-2 to TRBJ1-1. TRBV12-2 is flagged as a pseudogene. The CDR3 sequence is 20 residues long. The CDR3 protein is CASRFQVGGPGAGWNTEAFF. The DNA for the CDR3 is TGTGCAAGTCGCTTCCAAGTGGGGGGCCCGGGGGCAGGTTGGAACACTGAAGCTTTCTTT.

DNA for the CDR3: TGTGCCAGCAGCGTGACCCTAAACTATGGCTACACCTTC. It specifies CASSVTLNYGYTF. V is TRBV9 and J is TRBJ1-2; D is ambiguous. The germline CDR1 and CDR2 sequences are SGDLS and YYNGEE. The CDR3 has 13 amino acids. Trimming took 2 bases from V and 2 from J, leaving 7 bases between them.

This sequence joins TRBV7-9 and TRBJ2-7; 7 nucleotides line up with TRBD1. The CDR3 has 14 residues. From germline, CDR1 is SEHNR and CDR2 FQNEAQ (reference sequence). The ends lost 1 base at V and 5 bases at J; junction bases unmatched: 5. As DNA, the CDR3 is TGTGCCAGCAGCTTAGTACTGACAGGGAACGAGCAGTACTTC. Its protein is CASSLVLTGNEQYF.

The chain joins TRBV6-5 to TRBJ2-7, with D possibly matching TRBD1 (6 bases). This CDR3 has 13 residues. Deletions cut 5 bases from V and 2 bases from J, with 10 bases between. The germline gives CDR1 MNHEY, CDR2 SVGAGI. The DNA for the CDR3 is TGTGCCAGCAGTCGGGACACCCCCTACGAGCAGTACTTC. Its translation is CASSRDTPYEQYF.

CDR3 bases: TGTGCCAGCAGCTTGAGAGGGACAGGGGGTTCCTATAATTCACCCCTCCACTTT. This gives the protein CASSLRGTGGSYNSPLHF. The chain couples TRBV5-6 to TRBJ1-6; 11 bases are shared with TRBD1. CDR3 length: 18 amino acids. The J segment lost 1 base and the V segment lost 1 base, leaving 4 bases of the junction unmatched. Germline CDR1 and CDR2: SGHDT and YYEEEE. Variable domain in full (rest from reference TRBV5-6 and TRBJ1-6): DAGVTQSPTHLIKTRGQQVTLRCSPKSGHDTVSWYQQALGQGPQFIFQYYEEEERQRGNFPDRFSGHQFPNYSSELNVNALLLGDSALYLCASSLRGTGGSYNSPLHFGNGTRLTVT.

The chain joins TRBV3-1 (or the pseudogene TRBV3-2) to TRBJ1-6, with D possibly TRBD1 on 5 matching bases. Per the germline V gene, CDR1 is LGHDT and CDR2 is YNNKEL (reference sequence). The V gene lost 3 bases and the J gene lost 7 bases, with 19 bases spanning the gap. This CDR3 has 17 amino acids. The CDR3 nucleotides read TGTGCCAGCAGCCATACCGGGATACAGGCACTCAATTCACCCCTCCACTTT. It codes for CASSHTGIQALNSPLHF.